These 31 T cell receptor beta chains originate from one sample sequenced in a study of Tregs in tolerant kidney transplant recipients (dated by TCRdb to between 2018 and 2021). This specimen's time point label, interpreted: blood sample drawn before combined kidney and bone marrow transplant. Receptor amplification or capture employed the immunoSEQ multiplex PCR assay. TCRdb re-hosts the immuneACCESS table, in-frame sequences only. Its copies lack some clones; in the studies checked, an unresolved V gene accounts for under half of them, and the cause for the rest is not known. The sample yields 50,000 to 75,000 clones; approximately 83% were counted once. Around 2.3% of the sample belongs to the ten largest clones. The material sequenced was Tregs from blood, taken before the transplant. The receptors stem from a human donor who received a combined kidney and bone marrow transplant.

The rearrangement uses TRBV27 and TRBJ1-2, with D hard to call. CDR1 MNHEY and CDR2 SMNVEV come from the germline V gene (reference sequence). V shed 10 bases and J shed 6 bases, with 18 bases lying between them. The CDR3 consists of 13 residues. CDR3 nucleotide sequence: TGTGCCACCCTGGGGAGCACAACCGATGGCTACACCTTC. This gives the protein CATLGSTTDGYTF.

The chain has TRBV15 and TRBJ1-5, with TRBD1 as a possible D gene (5 bases). The germline gives CDR1 LNHNV, CDR2 YYDKDF (reference sequence). This CDR3 contains 16 residues. V dropped 0 bases and J dropped 6 bases, with 15 bases sitting between them. The CDR3 spells CATSRDGAGPRQPQHF. The CDR3 bases are TGTGCCACCAGCAGAGATGGGGCAGGACCCCGTCAGCCCCAGCATTTT.

This clone appeared a few times. The chain combines TRBV10-3 with TRBJ2-7; 7 positions agree with TRBD2. After removal of 6 bases from V and 2 bases from J, the junction contained 7 bases not matched to a gene. The germline V gene encodes CDR1 ENHRY and CDR2 SYGVKD. The length of the CDR3 is 14 residues. The CDR3 spells CAIRRGGDPYEQYF. Here the CDR3 DNA reads TGTGCCATCAGGCGGGGAGGGGACCCCTACGAGCAGTACTTC.

CDR3 amino acids: CASSLNPRLEQFF. In nucleotides, the CDR3 is TGTGCCAGCAGCTTAAACCCCCGGCTGGAGCAGTTCTTC. The chain is built from TRBV11-2 and TRBJ2-1; D uncertain. Trimming removed 2 bases at V and 10 bases at J, with 12 bases between. Per the germline V gene, CDR1 is SGHAT and CDR2 is FQNNGV. CDR3 size: 13 residues.

This chain uses TRBV11-2 with TRBJ2-5; D unclear. Germline V gives CDR1 SGHAT, CDR2 FQNNGV. The CDR3 length is 14 residues. V lost 5 bases to trimming and J lost 5 bases, with 15 bases between them. The CDR3: CASSPPGLGETQYF. CDR3 DNA sequence: TGTGCCAGCAGCCCCCCTGGGCTGGGGGAGACCCAGTACTTC.

The chain joins TRBV27 to TRBJ2-7, with D possibly being TRBD1 or TRBD2 (6 bases each). The ends were cut back, 4 bases at V and 1 base at J, with 11 bases in the middle. CDR3 length: 14 amino acids. Germline values: CDR1 MNHEY, CDR2 SMNVEV (reference sequence). Here the CDR3 reads CASSSVGGSYEQYF. The CDR3 DNA is TGTGCCAGCAGTTCCGTAGGGGGGTCCTACGAGCAGTACTTC.

The chain links TRBV6-5 to TRBJ1-4, with a possible D match to TRBD1 (5 bases). The CDR3 covers 15 residues. CDR1 and CDR2 from the germline V gene are MNHEY and SVGAGI. Trimming shortened V by 6 bases and J by 10 bases, and 21 bases separated the two germline ends. In DNA form, the CDR3 reads TGTGCCAGCAGGGCTGCCGGGACGGCTCTTGGAAAACTGTTTTTT. It yields the protein CASRAAGTALGKLFF.

This sequence joins TRBV5-1 and TRBJ2-7, with 10 positions matching TRBD2. Germline V CDR1 and CDR2: SGHRS, YFSETQ. With V trimmed by 5 bases and J by 2 bases, 7 bases remained unmatched. The CDR3 length is 15 residues. The CDR3 sequence: CASSPRTSGTYEQYF. The DNA for the CDR3 is TGCGCCAGCAGTCCAAGGACTAGCGGTACCTACGAGCAGTACTTC.

The genes are TRBV5-4 and TRBJ2-7; 7 bases line up with TRBD1. The CDR3 length is 15 residues. V dropped 4 bases and J dropped 3; count of bases not matched to a gene: 10. Germline lookup yields CDR1 SGHNT and CDR2 YYREEE (reference sequence). The CDR3 DNA follows: TGTGCCAGCAGCACTGGAATTAGACAGGGCTACGAGCAGTACTTC. Protein sequence: CASSTGIRQGYEQYF. Full variable domain (rest looked up from reference TRBV5-4 and TRBJ2-7): ETGVTQSPTHLIKTRGQQVTLRCSSQSGHNTVSWYQQALGQGPQFIFQYYREEENGRGNFPPRFSGLQFPNYSSELNVNALELDDSALYLCASSTGIRQGYEQYFGPGTRLTVT.

The chain uses TRBV20-1 and TRBJ1-1; 7 nucleotides line up with TRBD1. Germline lookup yields CDR1 DFQATT and CDR2 SNEGSKA (reference sequence). Trimming at V came to 2 bases and at J to 10 bases, leaving 4 bases not matched to a gene. This CDR3 has 11 amino acids. This CDR3 reads CSARPGGRAFF. In nucleotides, the CDR3 is TGCAGTGCTAGACCAGGGGGAAGAGCTTTCTTT.

The gene calls are TRBV6-5 and TRBJ1-1, with 7 bases that match TRBD1. Germline CDR1 MNHEY, CDR2 SVGAGI. J gave up 2 bases and V 5 bases, and 8 bases lay outside the gene matches. The CDR3 is 15 residues long. For the CDR3, the DNA is TGTGCCAGCAGTACCCGAGGGGACAGAAACACTGAAGCTTTCTTT. Translation gives CASSTRGDRNTEAFF.

The chain uses TRBV2 and TRBJ2-2; 7 bases are shared with TRBD2. Per germline, CDR1 SNHLY and CDR2 FYNNEI. The CDR3 spans 17 residues. J was trimmed by 6 bases and V by 4 bases; bases with no gene match: 14. CDR3 residues: CASSVSPGGGVSGELFF. In DNA, the CDR3 is TGTGCCAGCAGTGTTTCTCCGGGGGGAGGTGTATCCGGGGAGCTGTTTTTT.

A note on this clone: A junction end diverges from the germline sequence, so it may reflect a read error. The rearrangement uses TRBV10-2 and TRBJ2-7, with 7 nucleotides matching TRBD1. The CDR3 covers 18 residues. Germline V gene sequence: CDR1 WSHSY, CDR2 SAAADI. CDR3 DNA sequence: TGCGCCATCAGTGAAGGGGATTACCCAACAGGGGTGACGGAAGAGCAGTACTTC. As protein: CAISEGDYPTGVTEEQYF.

The chain links TRBV6-1 to TRBJ2-7; 10 bases are shared with TRBD1. V shed 6 bases and J 2 bases; nucleotides not matched to a gene: 7. The length of the CDR3 is 15 residues. CDR1 and CDR2 from the germline V gene are MNHNS and SASEGT. Here the CDR3 reads CASRLRDRGAYEQYF. The CDR3, as DNA: TGTGCCAGCAGGCTCCGGGACAGGGGCGCCTACGAGCAGTACTTC.

This rearrangement joins TRBV5-1 to TRBJ1-2; possibly TRBD1 for D (5 bases). Germline-derived CDR1 and CDR2 are SGHRS and YFSETQ. The CDR3 is 14 residues long. V lost 2 bases to trimming and J lost 3 bases, with 11 bases between them. CDR3 sequence: CASSFHGRDYGYTF. The CDR3 region has the DNA TGCGCCAGCAGCTTCCACGGCAGGGACTATGGCTACACCTTC.

The chain is built from TRBV7-9 and TRBJ2-1; 11 bases fit TRBD1. The germline V gene encodes CDR1 SEHNR and CDR2 FQNEAQ (reference sequence). V lost 1 base to trimming and J lost 8 bases; unmatched junction nucleotides: 4. The CDR3 extends over 15 amino acids. CDR3 protein: CASSLGTGGMDEQFF. The CDR3 DNA is TGTGCCAGCAGCTTAGGGACAGGGGGCATGGATGAGCAGTTCTTC.

This chain connects TRBV7-9 to TRBJ2-1, with D possibly being TRBD2 (5 bases). The germline V and J ends were trimmed by 2 bases and 0 bases, with 11 bases remaining between them. Germline V gene lookup returns CDR1 SEHNR and CDR2 FQNEAQ (reference sequence). The CDR3 runs to 16 residues. DNA for the CDR3: TGTGCCAGCAGCTTATATGGACTGAGCTCCTACAATGAGCAGTTCTTC. This codes for CASSLYGLSSYNEQFF.

The genes are TRBV11-2 and TRBJ2-7; 8 nucleotides line up with TRBD2. Germline V gene lookup returns CDR1 SGHAT and CDR2 FQNNGV. V lost 4 bases to trimming and J lost 4 bases; unmatched junction nucleotides: 12. This CDR3 is built from 16 residues. CDR3: CASSSQTGGAGYEQYF. For the CDR3, the DNA is TGTGCCAGCAGCTCACAGACCGGGGGGGCAGGGTACGAGCAGTACTTC.

The chain links TRBV6-1 to TRBJ2-5; the D gene is possibly TRBD1 (6 bases). CDR1 and CDR2 from the germline V gene are MNHNS and SASEGT. With 7 bases removed from V and 5 bases from J, the gap between germline ends came to 14 bases. The CDR3 sequence is 13 residues long. The CDR3 nucleotides read TGTGCCAGCACCACACAGGGCGAGGAGACCCAGTACTTC. This codes for CASTTQGEETQYF.

The V and J genes are TRBV5-4 and TRBJ2-5; TRBD2 agrees at 10 bases. CDR1 and CDR2 from the germline V gene are SGHNT and YYREEE (reference sequence). V lost 3 bases and J lost 5; bases outside the gene matches: 7. This CDR3 comprises 15 residues. CDR3 loop: CASSSLSGGGETQYF. Here the CDR3 DNA reads TGTGCCAGCAGCTCCCTCAGCGGGGGGGGCGAGACCCAGTACTTC.

This clone has just a few counts. The chain joins TRBV9 to TRBJ1-3; 7 bases fit TRBD1. The CDR3 loop spans 19 amino acids. Looked up from germline, CDR1 is SGDLS and CDR2 is YYNGEE. V dropped 0 bases and J dropped 4; count of bases not matched to a gene: 16. In DNA form, the CDR3 reads TGTGCCAGCAGCGTAGACCCCCCGGACAGGACTCAAGGGGGAAACACCATATATTTT. It encodes CASSVDPPDRTQGGNTIYF.

The table lists this clone with a count of one. The chain has TRBV28 and TRBJ1-2; unclear D gene. This CDR3 region has 15 residues. Germline CDR1 reads MDHEN; CDR2 reads SYDVKM. Trimming took 2 bases from V and 5 from J, leaving 15 bases between them. CDR3 bases: TGTGCCAGCAGTTTAGGTCGGGGAGGGTCGTATGGCTACACCTTC. Translation gives CASSLGRGGSYGYTF.

The chain employs TRBV4-1 and TRBJ2-3; TRBD2 agrees at 9 bases. From germline, CDR1 is MGHRA and CDR2 YSYEKL. CDR3 size: 19 residues. V dropped 3 bases and J dropped 5; count of bases not matched to a gene: 18. The CDR3 is CASSQPPLSSGAPRDTQYF. CDR3 coding DNA: TGCGCCAGCAGCCAGCCCCCTCTTTCTAGCGGGGCCCCGCGAGATACGCAGTATTTT.

This chain connects TRBV9 to TRBJ2-3; D is perhaps TRBD2 (5 bases). Germline V lookup: CDR1 SGDLS, CDR2 YYNGEE. The CDR3 extends over 15 amino acids. V lost 2 bases and J 5 bases, leaving 15 bases between the germline ends. CDR3 amino acids: CASSVGILSGDTQYF. CDR3 bases: TGTGCCAGCAGCGTCGGGATTCTATCTGGAGATACGCAGTATTTT.

The chain recombines TRBV6-6 with TRBJ1-5, with D possibly being TRBD1 (5 bases). Germline V gene sequence: CDR1 MNHNY, CDR2 SVGAGI (reference sequence). This CDR3 comprises 16 residues. Trimming took off 0 bases at V and 0 bases at J, with 9 bases between the two ends. DNA of the CDR3: TGTGCCAGCAGTTACTCCGTCAGGGCTAGCAATCAGCCCCAGCATTTT. Translating gives CASSYSVRASNQPQHF.

This chain links TRBV29-1 with TRBJ2-1; D not certain. CDR1 and CDR2 (germline): SQVTM, ANQGSEA. The length of the CDR3 is 12 residues. V was trimmed by 6 bases and J by 6 bases, leaving 12 bases between them. The DNA of the CDR3 is TGCAGCGTCCTCGGGCGCATCAATGAGCAGTTCTTC. This translates into CSVLGRINEQFF.

A word on this clone: Other DNA sequences in this sample translate to the same CDR3. J is TRBJ2-5 and V is TRBV27, with TRBD2 matching 12 bases. The CDR3 has 16 residues. Germline CDR1 MNHEY, CDR2 SMNVEV (reference sequence). The trim removed 6 bases at V and 0 bases at J, leaving 5 bases unmatched. CDR3 coding DNA: TGTGCCAGCAGGCTAGCGGGAGGGGGGTACCAAGAGACCCAGTACTTC. Amino acids: CASRLAGGGYQETQYF.

The chain combines TRBV11-3 with TRBJ2-5; D unclear. V shed 1 base and J shed 4 bases, with 22 bases lying between them. This CDR3 is 18 amino acids long. Germline loops: CDR1 SGHNT, CDR2 YENEEA. Written as DNA, the CDR3 is TGTGCCAGCAGCTTAGGTGGGCAGCCCATAGGATCGGGAGAGACCCAGTACTTC. Residues: CASSLGGQPIGSGETQYF.

The CDR3 nucleotides are TGTGCCTTCTCACAGGGGTTGGGTAATTCACCCCTCCACTTT. It codes for CAFSQGLGNSPLHF. The chain combines TRBV30 with TRBJ1-6; TRBD1 matches 7 bases. CDR3 length: 14 amino acids. J gave up 6 bases and V 7 bases, and 9 bases lay outside the gene matches. Germline V gives CDR1 GTSNPN, CDR2 SVGIG (reference sequence).

V and J are TRBV30 and TRBJ2-7; unclear D gene. In germline, CDR1 is GTSNPN, CDR2 SVGIG (reference sequence). Trimming left V 0 bases short and J 7 bases short, with 10 bases between. This CDR3 has 12 amino acids. The CDR3 nucleotides read TGTGCCTGGAGTGTTGGTCTGGGGGAGCAGTACTTC. Protein sequence: CAWSVGLGEQYF.

This chain joins TRBV5-6 and TRBJ1-2, with D maybe TRBD1 (5 bases). The germline V gene encodes CDR1 SGHDT and CDR2 YYEEEE. The CDR3 length is 16 residues. The V end lost 4 bases, the J end lost 2 bases, and 18 bases lay between the germline ends. CDR3 DNA sequence: TGTGCCAGCAGCCCCCGGGTGGCCAGGGCGAACTATGGCTACACCTTC. This gives the protein CASSPRVARANYGYTF.